The text below deals with one TCR beta chain. The CDR3 runs to 16 residues. The data were taken from a study of blood T cell repertoires in COVID-19. In the original analysis: Amplification with reference gene primers provided the estimates of nucleated cell counts. Here immunoSEQ multiplex PCR was the method, and the copy in TCRdb shows in-frame clones only, minus some. The V and J calls and the clone size are those of that table, but D and trimming were determined from the DNA. The sample gives about 190,000 clones, about 83% of which show up once; roughly 2.9% is in the top ten. The sequencing sample was made of peripheral blood. This TCR came from a man in his forties or fifties with active or convalescent COVID-19. V usage is TRBV12-2 and J usage is TRBJ2-1; TRBD1, the table's D call, was not compared with the DNA. TRBV12-2 is a pseudogene locus. The CDR3 DNA is TGTGCAAGTCGCTTGGTACAGGGCTCCCCGTACAATGAGCAGTTCTTC. It translates to CASRLVQGSPYNEQFF.